Detailed here is one TCR beta chain. Its specificity is unknown. The V and J ends lost 4 bases and 0 bases respectively, with 19 bases between them. CDR3 size: 17 residues. Germline V gene lookup returns CDR1 SGHAT and CDR2 FQNNGV. PCR was performed a second time for roughly 7 to 11 cycles using a sample-barcoded 5' primer and a J-beta primer mix. TCRdb called the 5' RACE reads again in MiXCR, with one record for every CDR3 protein. The sample has 750,000 to 950,000 distinct CDR3 sequences; around a quarter are singletons. This specimen belongs to a study of blood T cells in healthy people across ages. Findings of the study overall: More naive CD4+ cells and higher diversity marked long-lived donors relative to aged donors. Per million T cells, TCR beta diversity dropped roughly linearly as age increased. PBMC samples, being unsorted, prevented any conclusive comparison of naive and antigen-experienced cells.

This sample was shared with a second study, whose subject was T cells of mothers and their children.

The sequenced sample was blood. The sequence was collected from a boy younger than 18 in good health. The genes are TRBV11-2 and TRBJ2-7, with TRBD2 as a possible D gene (6 bases). This CDR3 is CASSYLRGGGNSYEQYF. The CDR3 DNA follows: TGTGCCAGCAGCTATCTCCGGGGAGGTGGTAACTCCTACGAGCAGTACTTC.